One and the same sample provided the 25 T cell receptor beta chains below, sequenced in a study of T cells in Graves' hyperthyroidism and ophthalmopathy. Amplified TCR beta CDR3 regions came from RNA transcripts. The HTBI set primed first-round TCR CDR3 RT-PCR. A single record per CDR3 protein comes from TCRdb applying MiXCR to the multiplex PCR reads. The table includes hundreds of thousands of distinct CDR3 sequences, about 13% detected once. The sequenced sample consisted of blood. Receptors originate from a woman between 18 and 30 years old with Graves' hyperthyroidism.

Concerning this clonotype: An end of the junction does not agree with germline; a read error may underlie this. This chain joins TRBV2 and TRBJ1-4, with a possible D match to TRBD1 (5 bases). The CDR3 contains 17 residues. The germline V gene encodes CDR1 SNHLY and CDR2 FYNNEI. CDR3 DNA sequence: TGTGCCGGCAGTGACTCGGACGAGGGTCAGGGTTTGGCGGAACTGTTTTTT. This encodes CAGSDSDEGQGLAELFF.

This clonotype was observed a handful of times. Given a much more abundant clone one base away, this may be a read error. V is TRBV12-3 or TRBV12-4 and J is TRBJ2-7; tentatively, D is TRBD1 (6 bases). The V end was cut by 4 bases, the J end by 5 bases, with 18 bases between. The CDR3 consists of 15 residues. CDR3 region: CASSYATGPTHEQYF. The CDR3 DNA sequence: TGTGCCAGCAGTTACGCTACAGGGCCGACCCACGAGCAGTACTTC.

This clonotype occurred many times. The chain has TRBV12-3 or TRBV12-4 and TRBJ2-7, with D possibly being TRBD2 (5 bases). There are 13 residues in the CDR3. V was trimmed by 6 bases and J by 5 bases, leaving 14 bases between them. CDR3 nucleotide sequence: TGTGCCAGCAGCCATCCGTCGAGGGACGAGCAGTACTTC. Translating gives CASSHPSRDEQYF.

Many counts were recorded for this clonotype. This chain links TRBV6-1 with TRBJ1-5; D is undetermined. V dropped 4 bases and J dropped 1 base, with 11 bases sitting between them. CDR1 and CDR2 (germline): MNHNS, SASEGT. This CDR3 spans 15 amino acids. DNA for the CDR3: TGTGCCAGCAGTGGACACATGGGGAGCAATCAGCCCCAGCATTTT. It codes for CASSGHMGSNQPQHF.

The rearrangement links TRBV28 to TRBJ2-7, with D perhaps matching TRBD1 (6 bases). The germline V gene has CDR1 MDHEN and CDR2 SYDVKM. The CDR3 sequence is 14 residues long. Trimming removed 6 bases at V and 7 bases at J, with 19 bases between. The CDR3 is CASSHGQLSLEQYF. CDR3 in DNA: TGTGCCAGCAGCCATGGACAGTTGTCTTTGGAGCAGTACTTC.

This clonotype was recorded at least ten times. This chain uses TRBV5-8 with TRBJ1-4; D gene ambiguous. Germline CDR1 SGHTS, CDR2 YDEGEE. Deletions cut 5 bases from V and 5 bases from J, with 7 bases between. CDR3 length: 12 amino acids. CDR3 sequence: CASRLGNEKLFF. The CDR3 DNA follows: TGTGCCAGCAGGCTGGGGAATGAAAAACTGTTTTTT.

A word on this clonotype: This clone may be a read error of a much larger clone one base away. The chain carries TRBV6-2 or TRBV6-3 and TRBJ2-5, with D perhaps TRBD1 (5 bases). Trimming removed 0 bases at V and 2 bases at J, with 13 bases between. CDR1 and CDR2 (germline): MNHEY, SVGEGT. This CDR3 has 16 amino acids. The DNA for the CDR3 is TGTGCCAGCAGTTACTCGACCGCCAGGGCGCAAGAGACCCAGTACTTC. This encodes CASSYSTARAQETQYF.

This clonotype came up a few times. This chain connects TRBV7-3 to TRBJ2-1, with TRBD2 identical over 11 bases. CDR3 length: 17 amino acids. Trimming took 2 bases from V and 7 from J; bases not matched to a gene: 10. The V gene's germline CDR1 is SGHTA and CDR2 FQGTGA. The CDR3 loop reads CASSLAPSTSGKNEQFF. For the CDR3, the DNA is TGTGCCAGCAGCTTAGCTCCGTCGACTAGCGGGAAAAATGAGCAGTTCTTC.

This clonotype was observed many times. The chain uses TRBV18 and TRBJ2-5, with D possibly being TRBD1 (6 bases). V was cut by 4 bases and J by 4 bases, with 10 bases left in between. This CDR3 comprises 13 residues. CDR1 KGHSH and CDR2 LQKENI come from the germline V gene. The CDR3 loop reads CASSRGQLETQYF. The CDR3 DNA sequence: TGTGCCAGCTCACGTGGACAGCTAGAGACCCAGTACTTC.

As regards this clonotype: A single base separates this from a much larger clone, so it may be a read error. This chain links TRBV20-1 with TRBJ2-1; D ambiguous. Gene TRBJ2-7 matches the end of the DNA better, so the J call may be wrong. Germline CDR1 and CDR2: DFQATT and SNEGSKA (reference sequence). The CDR3 totals 16 residues. CDR3 protein: CSAAPELKLSYNEQYF. In DNA form, the CDR3 reads TGCAGTGCCGCTCCGGAACTCAAACTTTCCTACAATGAGCAGTACTTC.

This clonotype has a handful of counts. The CDR3 reads CASSRTGNYGYTF. The CDR3, as DNA: TGTGCCAGCAGCCGGACAGGGAACTATGGCTACACCTTC. The V and J genes are TRBV27 and TRBJ1-2, with TRBD1 matching over 8 bases. CDR1 MNHEY and CDR2 SMNVEV come from the germline V gene (reference sequence). Trimming at V came to 6 bases and at J to 2 bases, leaving 2 bases not matched to a gene. The CDR3 loop spans 13 amino acids.

The table lists this clonotype with many counts. This chain uses TRBV6-1 with TRBJ2-3, with a tentative D call TRBD1 (6 bases). Germline loops: CDR1 MNHNS, CDR2 SASEGT. The CDR3 runs to 16 residues. Trimming took off 5 bases at V and 0 bases at J, with 15 bases between the two ends. The DNA for the CDR3 is TGTGCCAGCAGTTTCATTGGGGACACTAGCACAGATACGCAGTATTTT. Protein product: CASSFIGDTSTDTQYF.

V usage is TRBV7-9 and J usage is TRBJ2-4; D perhaps matches TRBD2 (6 bases). Germline V gene lookup returns CDR1 SEHNR and CDR2 FQNEAQ (reference sequence). The CDR3 consists of 15 residues. V was shortened by 4 bases and J by 4 bases, with 14 bases between the two germline ends. CDR3 DNA: TGTGCCAGCAGCTCCTCCGGGGGAAAGAAAAACATTCAGTACTTC. It translates to CASSSSGGKKNIQYF.

This clonotype was observed a single time. V usage is TRBV19 and J usage is TRBJ2-2; D is undetermined. The germline V gene encodes CDR1 LNHDA and CDR2 SQIVND (reference sequence). The CDR3 sequence is 12 residues long. V was cut by 1 base and J by 6 bases, with 3 bases left in between. CDR3: CASSIVPGELFF. DNA for the CDR3: TGTGCCAGTAGTATAGTTCCCGGGGAGCTGTTTTTT.

This clonotype was detected only a few times. The chain recombines TRBV10-1 with TRBJ1-1; TRBD1 might be the D (5 bases). From germline, CDR1 is WNHNN and CDR2 SYGVQD (reference sequence). The V end lost 8 bases, the J end lost 6 bases, and 10 bases lay between the germline ends. The CDR3 is 11 residues long. Written as DNA, the CDR3 is TGCGCCAGCCACCGGGGCGCTGAAGCTTTCTTT. Its translation is CASHRGAEAFF.

This clonotype was counted at least ten times. V is TRBV20-1 and J is TRBJ2-5; D remains ambiguous. CDR3 length: 11 amino acids. Looked up from germline, CDR1 is DFQATT and CDR2 is SNEGSKA (reference sequence). With 5 bases removed from V and 5 bases from J, the gap between germline ends came to 9 bases. The CDR3: CSAVRVETQYF. In nucleotides, the CDR3 is TGCAGTGCTGTTCGGGTGGAGACCCAGTACTTC.

This clonotype was recorded many times. The gene calls are TRBV14 and TRBJ2-2; 9 bases agree with TRBD2. The trim removed 4 bases at V and 6 bases at J, leaving 9 bases unmatched. Germline CDR1 and CDR2: SGHDN and FVKESK. This CDR3 has 16 residues. CDR3 residues: CASSRRLAAFAGELFF. The CDR3 DNA follows: TGTGCCAGCAGCCGTCGACTAGCGGCCTTCGCCGGGGAGCTGTTTTTT.

This clonotype was seen at least ten times. The CDR3: CASSLAGGGWTEAFF. The CDR3 DNA follows: TGTGCCAGCAGCTTAGCGGGGGGGGGATGGACTGAAGCTTTCTTT. V and J are TRBV7-2 and TRBJ1-1; maybe TRBD1 (5 bases). V lost 0 bases and J 5 bases, leaving 13 bases between the germline ends. The length of the CDR3 is 15 residues. Germline CDR1 reads SGHTA; CDR2 reads FQGNSA.

CDR3 sequence reads: CASSLASIGELFF. The CDR3 DNA sequence: TGCGCCAGCAGTTTAGCGTCTATCGGGGAGCTGTTTTTT. The chain has TRBV4-1 and TRBJ2-2, with D possibly being TRBD2 (5 bases). The germline V gene encodes CDR1 MGHRA and CDR2 YSYEKL. The CDR3 contains 13 residues. V gave up 6 bases and J gave up 7 bases, with 12 bases separating them.

This clonotype was observed once. J is TRBJ1-5 and V is TRBV15, with no clear D. Germline V gives CDR1 LNHNV, CDR2 YYDKDF (reference sequence). Trimming stripped 5 bases from V and 0 bases from J, with 8 bases between. The CDR3 runs to 14 residues. CDR3 bases: TGTGCCACCAGCCTCTCCCATAGCAATCAGCCCCAGCATTTT. This codes for CATSLSHSNQPQHF.

This clonotype was counted many times. The chain has TRBV12-3 or TRBV12-4 and TRBJ2-1, with TRBD2 identical over 7 bases. The ends lost 5 bases at V and 14 bases at J; junction bases unmatched: 12. The CDR3 is made up of 13 amino acids. As DNA, the CDR3 is TGTGCCAGCAGTCAGAACCCGGGAGGTTTGGAGTTCTTC. It specifies CASSQNPGGLEFF.

This clonotype was counted many times. The chain couples TRBV12-3 or TRBV12-4 to TRBJ1-3; no reliable D call. V was shortened by 1 base and J by 1 base, with 5 bases between the two germline ends. The CDR3 covers 14 residues. This CDR3 reads CASSLGVSGNTIYF. CDR3 sequence (DNA): TGTGCCAGCAGTTTAGGTGTGTCTGGAAACACCATATATTTT.

This clonotype was detected a few times. This chain uses TRBV10-3 with TRBJ1-1; D remains ambiguous. Trimming removed 0 bases at V and 4 bases at J, with 3 bases between. The CDR3 spans 12 residues. From germline, CDR1 is ENHRY and CDR2 SYGVKD. CDR3 sequence (DNA): TGTGCCATCAGTGAGTCCGGCACTGAAGCTTTCTTT. It codes for CAISESGTEAFF.

This clonotype has at least ten counts. The genes are TRBV11-2 and TRBJ2-1; D remains ambiguous. V dropped 0 bases and J dropped 7 bases, with 13 bases sitting between them. Germline CDR1 reads SGHAT; CDR2 reads FQNNGV. The CDR3 covers 15 residues. In nucleotides, the CDR3 is TGTGCCAGCAGCTTAGAGGAAATGTGGTATAATGAGCAGTTCTTC. It is translated as CASSLEEMWYNEQFF. Full variable domain (outside the CDR3, taken from reference TRBV11-2 and TRBJ2-1): EAGVAQSPRYKIIEKRQSVAFWCNPISGHATLYWYQQILGQGPKLLIQFQNNGVVDDSQLPKDRFSAERLKGVDSTLKIQPAKLEDSAVYLCASSLEEMWYNEQFFGPGTRLTVL.

This clonotype was seen ten or more times. The V and J genes are TRBV28 and TRBJ2-6, with TRBD1 matching over 10 bases. Germline V lookup: CDR1 MDHEN, CDR2 SYDVKM. This CDR3 has 19 amino acids. The V gene end was trimmed by 8 bases and the J gene end by 1 base; junction bases not matched to a gene: 14. DNA for the CDR3: TGTGCCAGCGGAACCCCGACAGGGGGCGCCGAGTCTGGGGCCAACGTCCTGACTTTC. Its protein is CASGTPTGGAESGANVLTF.